The following is a TCR beta chain sequence with its context. Its antigen is not known. With 60 Vbeta and 13 Jbeta primers, the PCR was carried out. Libraries were prepared by immunoSEQ multiplex PCR; TCRdb keeps only in-frame clonotypes and omits some of them. The top ten clones hold approximately 3.7% of a sample with 150,000 to 200,000 clones, approximately 75% of them seen once. The V and J ends lost 3 bases and 1 base, in that order; junction bases with no gene match: 2. CDR1 is SGDLS and CDR2 is YYNGEE in the germline V gene. The CDR3 totals 14 residues. These data are taken from a study of cytomegalovirus exposure and HLA in healthy donors. Broader study findings: Later analysis associated a missense DCLRE1C variant with TCR beta V- and J-gene trimming. Later on, an analysis found that several of the most significant clusters appeared to be linked to common viral pathogens, which included parvovirus B19. Apart from CMV serostatus, no immune exposure information was available.

J is TRBJ2-5 and V is TRBV9; 8 bases map to TRBD2. The TCR originated in a man younger than 45 in good health and CMV-seropositive. Sequenced input: PBMCs. CDR3 loop: CASSGSGVQETQYF. The DNA for the CDR3 is TGTGCCAGCAGCGGTAGCGGGGTCCAAGAGACCCAGTACTTC.